Included here is one T cell receptor beta chain sequence, with context. Antigen unknown. Profiling relied on immunoSEQ multiplex PCR, and the TCRdb table lists in-frame clones only, not all of them. Of roughly 490,000 clones in the sample, around 78% were seen once. These data come from a study of shared clonotypes between healthy human individuals. Regarding the study as a whole: Represented genetic and exposure-history diversity was restricted by having few donors.

The CDR3 has 12 amino acids. V lost 0 bases and J lost 6, with 7 bases in between. Germline V lookup: CDR1 SGHRS, CDR2 YFSETQ. The gene calls are TRBV5-1 and TRBJ2-7; D gene uncertain. The sample was PBMCs. This clonotype originated in a middle-aged woman in good health. Some clones in this sample may be carry-over from other donors' samples. The CDR3 here is CASSLGVGEQYF. CDR3 coding DNA: TGCGCCAGCAGCTTGGGAGTTGGCGAGCAGTACTTC.